These 26 T cell receptor beta chains came from one sample sequenced in a study of OX40 agonist ivuxolimab in advanced cancers. Here immunoSEQ multiplex PCR was the method, and the copy in TCRdb shows in-frame clones only, minus some. The sample lists 50,000 or so clones, around 80% occurring once. The sequencing here drew on CD4+ or CD8+ T cells sorted from blood, taken in a trial of the OX40 agonist ivuxolimab. These receptor sequences come from an adult with an advanced solid tumor such as melanoma, head and neck, liver or kidney cancer.

CDR3 residues: CASSALTKSDNEQFF. In nucleotides, the CDR3 is TGTGCCAGCAGCGCACTAACGAAGAGCGACAATGAGCAGTTCTTC. The rearrangement links TRBV9 to TRBJ2-1, with D unclear. Trimming removed 3 bases at V and 5 bases at J, with 15 bases between. This CDR3 region has 15 residues. Germline V gives CDR1 SGDLS, CDR2 YYNGEE.

The V and J genes are TRBV23-1 and TRBJ2-5; tentatively, D is TRBD1 (6 bases). TRBV23-1 is filed as an ORF, its function uncertain. The CDR3 has 15 residues. V was cut by 3 bases and J by 4 bases, with 15 bases left in between. CDR3 sequence: CASSHKTGFGETQYF. CDR3 DNA sequence: TGCGCCAGCAGTCACAAGACAGGATTTGGAGAGACCCAGTACTTC.

CDR3 DNA: TGTGCCAGCAGCTTGTGGGCTAGCGGGGGGAGCTCCTACAATGAGCAGTTCTTC. Its translation is CASSLWASGGSSYNEQFF. This sequence joins TRBV7-2 and TRBJ2-1, with 11 bases identical to TRBD2. J gave up 0 bases and V 3 bases, and 7 bases lay outside the gene matches. Germline assignment: CDR1 SGHTA and CDR2 FQGNSA. The CDR3 covers 18 residues.

This clone ranks as medium-sized. The gene calls are TRBV19 and TRBJ1-5; TRBD1 agrees at 9 bases. Trimming at V came to 7 bases and at J to 5 bases, leaving 3 bases not matched to a gene. The CDR3 has 13 amino acids. CDR1 is LNHDA and CDR2 is SQIVND in the germline V gene (reference sequence). CDR3 protein: CASMDRGYQPQHF. CDR3 DNA sequence: TGTGCCAGTATGGACAGGGGCTATCAGCCCCAGCATTTT.

This clone showed up just once. The CDR3 is CASSQDSGQIYQPQHF. Written as DNA, the CDR3 is TGCGCCAGCAGCCAAGATAGTGGCCAGATTTATCAGCCCCAGCATTTT. V usage is TRBV4-3 and J usage is TRBJ1-5; unclear D gene. Germline lookup yields CDR1 LGHNA and CDR2 YSLEER. The CDR3 totals 16 residues. Trimming cost V 0 bases and J 5 bases, with 14 bases left between them.

The rearrangement links TRBV6-5 to TRBJ1-2; tentative D call: TRBD1 (6 bases). The CDR3 consists of 14 residues. The germline CDR1 and CDR2 sequences are MNHEY and SVGAGI. V was pared by 4 bases and J by 10 bases, with 19 bases between. As DNA, the CDR3 is TGTGCCAGCAGTTTAACTACCCCGGACAGCACCTACACCTTC. Amino acids: CASSLTTPDSTYTF.

With regard to this clone: Other DNA sequences in this sample translate to the same CDR3. The rearrangement uses TRBV19 and TRBJ2-5, with 7 bases matching TRBD1. Germline CDR1 reads LNHDA; CDR2 reads SQIVND (reference sequence). J gave up 3 bases and V 0 bases, and 4 bases lay outside the gene matches. The CDR3 is 15 residues long. The CDR3 nucleotides are TGTGCCAGTAGTATAGATTTTGACAGGGAAGAGACCCAGTACTTC. The encoded protein is CASSIDFDREETQYF.

The chain has TRBV19 and TRBJ1-5, with D possibly matching TRBD1 (5 bases). The CDR3 has 15 amino acids. CDR1 is LNHDA and CDR2 is SQIVND in the germline V gene (reference sequence). V was shortened by 7 bases and J by 6 bases, with 19 bases between the two germline ends. CDR3 DNA sequence: TGTGCCAGTAAAATAGAGCGGCATGGGGCTCAGCCCCAGCATTTT. It specifies CASKIERHGAQPQHF.

This clone appeared a single time. This chain links TRBV10-3 with TRBJ2-2; D unresolved. The CDR3 has 14 amino acids. CDR1 and CDR2 from the germline V gene are ENHRY and SYGVKD. The V gene lost 9 bases and the J gene lost 1 base, with 12 bases spanning the gap. In nucleotides, the CDR3 is TGTGCCATTTCGACGGAATTGAACACCGGGGAGCTGTTTTTT. This codes for CAISTELNTGELFF.

The J gene is TRBJ2-3, the V gene TRBV5-1; D is tentatively TRBD1 or TRBD2 (6 bases each). V was pared by 0 bases and J by 2 bases, with 16 bases between. Germline CDR1 and CDR2: SGHRS and YFSETQ. The CDR3 extends over 17 amino acids. Written as DNA, the CDR3 is TGCGCCAGCAGCTTGGGATTCGGGGGCCAACTCACAGATACGCAGTATTTT. This codes for CASSLGFGGQLTDTQYF. Drawing the rest from reference TRBV5-1 and TRBJ2-3, the complete variable domain is KAGVTQTPRYLIKTRGQQVTLSCSPISGHRSVSWYQQTPGQGLQFLFEYFSETQRNKGNFPGRFSGRQFSNSRSEMNVSTLELGDSALYLCASSLGFGGQLTDTQYFGPGTRLTVL.

The chain couples TRBV7-3 to TRBJ2-7; 7 bases are a match to TRBD1. The V and J ends lost 3 bases and 9 bases, in that order; junction bases with no gene match: 5. Germline CDR1 reads SGHTA; CDR2 reads FQGTGA. This CDR3 contains 12 residues. The DNA of the CDR3 is TGTGCCAGCAGCTTCGACAGGGAAGGGCAGTACTTC. Its protein product is CASSFDREGQYF.

CDR3 bases: TGCGCCAGCAGACCCGACAGGACCTATGGCTACACCTTC. Protein: CASRPDRTYGYTF. V gene TRBV5-1 combines with J gene TRBJ1-2; D might be TRBD1 (6 bases). With 5 bases removed from V and 4 bases from J, the gap between germline ends came to 12 bases. Per the germline V gene, CDR1 is SGHRS and CDR2 is YFSETQ. The CDR3 is 13 residues long.

This clone was seen just once. The J gene is TRBJ2-3, the V gene TRBV7-3; 12 positions agree with TRBD2. V dropped 5 bases and J dropped 4; count of bases not matched to a gene: 7. CDR3 length: 16 residues. The germline V gene has CDR1 SGHTA and CDR2 FQGTGA. DNA of the CDR3: TGTGCCAGCAGCCCGGGGCCTAGCGGGGGGGCAGATACGCAGTATTTT. This sequence encodes CASSPGPSGGADTQYF.

The chain recombines TRBV5-5 with TRBJ1-5, with 12 bases matching TRBD1. The CDR3 consists of 18 residues. V was pared by 2 bases and J by 5 bases, with 11 bases of the junction left unmatched. CDR1 SGHKS and CDR2 YYEKEE come from the germline V gene (reference sequence). CDR3 region: CASSFGTGGAGGDQPQHF. In DNA form, the CDR3 reads TGTGCCAGCAGCTTCGGGACAGGGGGCGCCGGAGGCGATCAGCCCCAGCATTTT.

This clone was seen once. The chain is built from TRBV6-6 and TRBJ1-1; D call uncertain. V lost 7 bases and J 4 bases, leaving 7 bases between the germline ends. There are 11 residues in the CDR3. The V gene's germline CDR1 is MNHNY and CDR2 SVGAGI (reference sequence). CDR3 coding DNA: TGTGCCAGCAAGTTGGGCACTGAAGCTTTCTTT. Its translation: CASKLGTEAFF.

The J gene is TRBJ1-1, the V gene TRBV19, with TRBD1 as a possible D gene (6 bases). Trimming stripped 8 bases from V and 4 bases from J, with 14 bases between. The CDR3 runs to 13 residues. From germline, CDR1 is LNHDA and CDR2 SQIVND (reference sequence). CDR3 region: CASCDRQSTEAFF. The DNA of the CDR3 is TGTGCCAGTTGCGACAGGCAAAGCACTGAAGCTTTCTTT.

V is TRBV27 and J is TRBJ2-7, with TRBD2 identical over 7 bases. Germline CDR1 and CDR2: MNHEY and SMNVEV (reference sequence). The CDR3 has 18 residues. J lost 3 bases, V lost 0 bases, and 14 bases had no gene match. CDR3 sequence (DNA): TGTGCCAGCAGTTTATCCCCGGTGGTGTCTAGCGGCCTCTACGAGCAGTACTTC. It yields the protein CASSLSPVVSSGLYEQYF.

The V call is TRBV7-9, the J call TRBJ1-1; 7 bases are a match to TRBD1. This CDR3 has 18 residues. Germline assignment: CDR1 SEHNR and CDR2 FQNEAQ (reference sequence). The J segment lost 5 bases and the V segment lost 2 bases, leaving 17 bases of the junction unmatched. The CDR3: CASSLSSLKGAVRTEAFF. The CDR3 DNA follows: TGTGCCAGCAGCTTATCCTCTCTAAAGGGGGCCGTAAGGACTGAAGCTTTCTTT.

The chain employs TRBV5-4 and TRBJ2-7; 7 bases are a match to TRBD2. Germline V CDR1 and CDR2: SGHNT, YYREEE (reference sequence). Losses at the gene ends were 4 bases for V and 0 bases for J; bases not matched to a gene: 19. The length of the CDR3 is 19 residues. Here the CDR3 DNA reads TGTGCCAGCAGCCACCAGTTGGGGATTAGCGGGTCCAGCTCCTACGAGCAGTACTTC. It yields the protein CASSHQLGISGSSSYEQYF.

The chain links TRBV7-9 to TRBJ2-5; D is unclear. Judging by the DNA end, TRBJ2-7 fits better; the J call may be wrong. Germline lookup yields CDR1 SEHNR and CDR2 FQNEAQ (reference sequence). The CDR3 is 16 residues long. The CDR3 protein is CASSPKWRLGAYEQYF. For the CDR3, the DNA is TGTGCCAGCAGCCCCAAGTGGCGACTCGGAGCCTACGAGCAGTACTTC.

This clone was counted between two and nine times. The chain has TRBV4-1 and TRBJ2-3, with TRBD1 identical over 8 bases. V lost 1 base, J lost 7 bases, and 16 bases stayed unmatched. The CDR3 has 18 amino acids. Germline V CDR1 and CDR2: MGHRA, YSYEKL. The chain's CDR3 is CASSQASIGQGIGYTQYF. In DNA, the CDR3 is TGCGCCAGCAGCCAAGCTTCTATAGGACAGGGTATAGGATATACGCAGTATTTT.

J is TRBJ1-1 and V is TRBV29-1; D is ambiguous. Trimming shortened V by 2 bases and J by 1 base, and 2 bases separated the two germline ends. This CDR3 spans 11 amino acids. In germline, CDR1 is SQVTM, CDR2 ANQGSEA. CDR3 sequence (DNA): TGCAGCGTTGAATCGAACACTGAAGCTTTCTTT. Translating it yields CSVESNTEAFF.

The chain combines TRBV7-2 with TRBJ2-3; 16 nucleotides align to TRBD2. The germline gives CDR1 SGHTA, CDR2 FQGNSA. The CDR3 runs 19 residues. The junction had 9 bases not matched to a gene; V was cut back by 6 bases and J by 0 bases. CDR3 coding DNA: TGTGCCAGCAGTGGTTCGGGACTAGCGGGGGGGCGTAGCACAGATACGCAGTATTTT. As protein: CASSGSGLAGGRSTDTQYF.

The chain combines TRBV6-5 with TRBJ1-1; 11 nucleotides line up with TRBD1. CDR1 MNHEY and CDR2 SVGAGI come from the germline V gene. With V trimmed by 0 bases and J by 4 bases, 4 bases remained unmatched. The CDR3 extends over 16 amino acids. In nucleotides, the CDR3 is TGTGCCAGCAGTTACTCGTTAGGACAGGGGGCCACTGAAGCTTTCTTT. This translates into CASSYSLGQGATEAFF.

The chain carries TRBV5-1 and TRBJ2-5; no reliable D call. With 0 bases removed from V and 5 bases from J, the gap between germline ends came to 14 bases. Germline values: CDR1 SGHRS, CDR2 YFSETQ. This CDR3 has 15 residues. CDR3 amino acids: CASSLVVQRRETQYF. As DNA, the CDR3 is TGCGCCAGCAGCTTGGTGGTACAGAGGCGGGAGACCCAGTACTTC.

This clone was observed a handful of times. The rearrangement uses TRBV27 and TRBJ2-7, with D uncertain. Germline CDR1 MNHEY, CDR2 SMNVEV (reference sequence). V lost 3 bases, J lost 2 bases, and 2 bases lay in between. The CDR3 is 11 residues long. CDR3 sequence reads: CASSFAYEQYF. DNA for the CDR3: TGTGCCAGCAGTTTTGCCTACGAGCAGTACTTC.